A single sample gave rise to the 17 T cell receptor beta chains below, sequenced in a study of blood T cell repertoires in COVID-19. Repertoires were generated with immunoSEQ multiplex PCR, while TCRdb's copy carries only in-frame clones and drops some. The profile covers 150,000 to 200,000 clones, with under 80% appearing a single time and around 16% taken by the ten largest. The sample taken for sequencing was PBMCs or T cells enriched from blood (not recorded which). These receptors all come from a woman aged 45-65 years with acute COVID-19.

This sequence joins TRBV6-2 or TRBV6-3 and TRBJ1-2, with TRBD1 matching 10 bases. Germline CDR1 is MNHEY and CDR2 is SVGEGT. V was clipped by 6 bases and J by 7 bases; unmatched bases: 17. This CDR3 has 17 amino acids. The CDR3 sequence: CASSPLPEGQGLGGYTF. The CDR3 DNA follows: TGTGCCAGCAGCCCGCTCCCCGAGGGACAGGGGCTAGGTGGCTACACCTTC.

This chain joins TRBV11-2 and TRBJ2-1; 12 bases are shared with TRBD2. Germline V gene data show CDR1 as SGHAT and CDR2 as FQNNGV. V was clipped by 5 bases and J by 9 bases; unmatched bases: 5. The CDR3 covers 14 residues. CDR3 sequence: CASSERLAGVEQFF. DNA for the CDR3: TGTGCCAGCAGCGAGCGACTAGCGGGGGTTGAGCAGTTCTTC.

This clone appeared a few times. At one end, the junction sequence differs from germline, possibly due to a read error. V usage is TRBV20-1 and J usage is TRBJ1-2, with D perhaps TRBD1 (6 bases). Germline CDR1 and CDR2: DFQATT and SNEGSKA (reference sequence). There are 11 residues in the CDR3. CDR3 in amino acids: CSAVERGQGHF. CDR3 DNA sequence: TGCAGTGCTGTAGAGCGGGGGCAGGGGCACTTC.

The genes are TRBV2 and TRBJ1-5; D is perhaps TRBD1 (5 bases). With 2 bases removed from V and 7 bases from J, the gap between germline ends came to 12 bases. In germline, CDR1 is SNHLY, CDR2 FYNNEI. The CDR3 is 14 residues long. The CDR3 region has the DNA TGTGCCAGCAGTGAACTGCAGGGTGGACAGCCCCAGCATTTT. This gives the protein CASSELQGGQPQHF.

V and J are TRBV9 and TRBJ2-1, with 10 positions matching TRBD2. The CDR3 contains 15 residues. Germline V CDR1 and CDR2: SGDLS, YYNGEE. V dropped 0 bases and J dropped 7; count of bases not matched to a gene: 4. The CDR3 protein is CASSVDLAGVNEQFF. For the CDR3, the DNA is TGTGCCAGCAGCGTAGATCTAGCGGGGGTGAATGAGCAGTTCTTC.

The CDR3 region has the DNA TGTGCCAGCAGCCGAACCGAGGGCCGCCCTGGGGGGGAGACCCAGTACTTC. Translating it yields CASSRTEGRPGGETQYF. The chain links TRBV11-3 to TRBJ2-5; D perhaps matches TRBD2 (6 bases). V gave up 5 bases and J gave up 5 bases, with 24 bases separating them. Germline CDR1 reads SGHNT; CDR2 reads YENEEA. The CDR3 loop spans 17 amino acids.

This clone was counted a few times. CDR3 residues: CASSLSTDAEQFF. The CDR3 DNA reads as TGTGCCAGCAGTTTATCGACAGACGCTGAGCAGTTCTTC. The chain recombines TRBV27 with TRBJ2-1; maybe TRBD1 (5 bases). This CDR3 has 13 amino acids. The germline V gene encodes CDR1 MNHEY and CDR2 SMNVEV (reference sequence). The germline V and J ends were trimmed by 0 bases and 9 bases, with 9 bases remaining between them.

This clone was seen more than once but under ten times. V gene TRBV5-4 combines with J gene TRBJ1-1; D is possibly TRBD1 (5 bases). The germline V gene has CDR1 SGHNT and CDR2 YYREEE (reference sequence). With 4 bases removed from V and 7 bases from J, the gap between germline ends came to 8 bases. The CDR3 has 11 amino acids. CDR3 residues: CASSGASEAFF. Here the CDR3 DNA reads TGTGCCAGCAGCGGGGCAAGTGAAGCTTTCTTT.

The chain links TRBV20-1 to TRBJ1-1, with D unresolved. Between the trimmed V and J ends, which lost 3 bases and 1 base, there was a span of 9 bases. The CDR3 spans 13 residues. Germline V gives CDR1 DFQATT, CDR2 SNEGSKA (reference sequence). CDR3 nucleotide sequence: TGCAGTGCTAGTACCGACAAGAACACTGAAGCTTTCTTT. Translating it yields CSASTDKNTEAFF.

This chain connects TRBV6-6 to TRBJ1-4; perhaps TRBD1 as D (5 bases). Trimming removed 4 bases at V and 4 bases at J, with 10 bases between. Germline V gene lookup returns CDR1 MNHNY and CDR2 SVGAGI (reference sequence). This CDR3 spans 14 amino acids. The CDR3 DNA follows: TGTGCCAGCAGTTTCCTGGGACTTAATGAAAAACTGTTTTTT. Its protein is CASSFLGLNEKLFF.

This clone was seen more than once but under ten times. The V gene is TRBV28, the J gene TRBJ1-3, with 10 bases fitting TRBD1. CDR3 size: 14 residues. CDR1 is MDHEN and CDR2 is SYDVKM in the germline V gene. The V and J ends lost 6 bases and 8 bases, in that order; junction bases with no gene match: 7. This chain's CDR3 is CASSVDRGPDTIYF. CDR3 coding DNA: TGTGCCAGCAGCGTAGACAGGGGGCCGGACACCATATATTTT.

This clone was picked up one time. The chain links TRBV7-9 to TRBJ2-3; possible D gene TRBD2, 6 bases. Germline CDR1 reads SEHNR; CDR2 reads FQNEAQ (reference sequence). Trimming shortened V by 4 bases and J by 1 base, and 18 bases separated the two germline ends. This CDR3 has 17 amino acids. The DNA for the CDR3 is TGTGCCAGCAGCTGGGGCGACGGAGGGCGCCGCACAGATACGCAGTATTTT. Protein product: CASSWGDGGRRTDTQYF.

The chain combines TRBV5-6 with TRBJ1-1; TRBD1 is a possible D gene (5 bases). Germline CDR1 is SGHDT and CDR2 is YYEEEE. CDR3 size: 17 residues. Trimming shortened V by 1 base and J by 1 base, and 17 bases separated the two germline ends. CDR3 loop: CASSLRKGKSANTEAFF. The CDR3 DNA follows: TGTGCCAGCAGCTTGAGGAAGGGGAAGAGCGCGAACACTGAAGCTTTCTTT.

The chain uses TRBV6-5 and TRBJ2-7; 10 bases line up with TRBD2. In germline, CDR1 is MNHEY, CDR2 SVGAGI. The CDR3 covers 15 residues. The CDR3 nucleotides are TGTGCCAGCAGTGACTCGGGACTAGCGACCTACGAGCAGTACGTC. Translation gives CASSDSGLATYEQYV.

DNA for the CDR3: TGTGCCAGCAGCTTGGCCATGAGTCAGACCCAGTACTTC. This gives the protein CASSLAMSQTQYF. The J gene is TRBJ2-5, the V gene TRBV5-4; no clear D. The CDR3 has 13 residues. Trimming stripped 0 bases from V and 6 bases from J, with 9 bases between. Germline lookup yields CDR1 SGHNT and CDR2 YYREEE (reference sequence). Looking up the rest from reference TRBV5-4 and TRBJ2-5 gives the full variable domain: ETGVTQSPTHLIKTRGQQVTLRCSSQSGHNTVSWYQQALGQGPQFIFQYYREEENGRGNFPPRFSGLQFPNYSSELNVNALELDDSALYLCASSLAMSQTQYFGPGTRLLVL.

V and J are TRBV5-1 and TRBJ2-1; 8 bases align to TRBD2. Per germline, CDR1 SGHRS and CDR2 YFSETQ. Germline trimming cut 1 base from V and 0 bases from J; bases unmatched to any gene: 15. The CDR3 is 20 amino acids. The CDR3 DNA reads TGCGCCAGCAGCTTGAGGGACGGGGGGGACCCCTGGAGCTCCTACAATGAGCAGTTCTTC. Its translation is CASSLRDGGDPWSSYNEQFF.

This clone was observed a few times. The chain is built from TRBV5-1 and TRBJ1-1; 7 bases align to TRBD1. Germline assignment: CDR1 SGHRS and CDR2 YFSETQ. The length of the CDR3 is 17 residues. V dropped 3 bases and J dropped 5; count of bases not matched to a gene: 16. The CDR3 protein is CASSSRAGGGVGTEAFF. In DNA, the CDR3 is TGCGCCAGCAGCTCCCGGGCTGGAGGGGGCGTTGGGACTGAAGCTTTCTTT.